The next 23 T cell receptor beta chains were all read from a single sample in a study of a mutant IDH1 vaccine in newly diagnosed glioma. Time point meaning: week 11, during vaccination. Vaccinated patients received 300 ug of mutant IDH1 20-mer peptide per dose, with topical imiquimod. Their antigens are not known. Data came from immunoSEQ multiplex PCR; TCRdb stores just in-frame clones and leaves some out. The sample shows around 26,000 clones, roughly 70% of them seen only once. The starting material was peripheral blood mononuclear cells (PBMCs), obtained from a glioma patient whose treatment included an IDH1 peptide vaccine. The receptors stem from a man aged 18 to 30 with glioma. Some clones in this sample may be carry-over from other donors' samples.

This clone was seen only once. The V and J genes are TRBV18 and TRBJ1-5; no firm D call. The CDR3 consists of 14 residues. Germline CDR1 is KGHSH and CDR2 is LQKENI. The V and J ends lost 3 bases and 8 bases respectively, with 14 bases between them. CDR3 sequence: CASSPGGGNKPQHF. CDR3 nucleotides: TGTGCCAGCTCACCGGGCGGAGGCAACAAGCCCCAGCATTTT.

V and J are TRBV27 and TRBJ1-2, with D maybe TRBD1 (5 bases). The V and J ends lost 5 bases and 0 bases respectively, with 13 bases between them. Germline lookup yields CDR1 MNHEY and CDR2 SMNVEV (reference sequence). This CDR3 has 15 amino acids. This CDR3 is CASSKAGQTNYGYTF. The CDR3 coding sequence is TGTGCCAGCAGTAAAGCAGGGCAAACTAACTATGGCTACACCTTC.

This clone was seen once. The genes are TRBV6-9 and TRBJ2-5; 11 nucleotides agree with TRBD1. The CDR3 sequence is 15 residues long. Trimming took 10 bases from V and 5 from J; bases not matched to a gene: 12. CDR1 and CDR2 (germline): MNHGY, SVAAGI. CDR3 residues: CAITHGQGARETQYF. Written as DNA, the CDR3 is TGTGCCATCACCCATGGACAGGGGGCGCGGGAGACCCAGTACTTC.

The CDR3 is CASSSGTEQYF. Here the CDR3 DNA reads TGTGCCAGTAGTTCCGGCACAGAGCAGTACTTC. The chain joins TRBV19 to TRBJ2-7; no definite D call. Germline CDR1 and CDR2: LNHDA and SQIVND (reference sequence). The CDR3 consists of 11 residues. The V gene lost 5 bases and the J gene lost 7 bases, with 9 bases spanning the gap.

The V gene is TRBV7-9, the J gene TRBJ1-2; D ambiguous. CDR1 and CDR2 from the germline V gene are SEHNR and FQNEAQ (reference sequence). The CDR3 consists of 14 residues. V was clipped by 3 bases and J by 3 bases, with 11 bases between them. The CDR3 is CASSLGLRDYGYTF. The CDR3 DNA reads TGTGCCAGCAGCTTGGGTCTTCGGGACTATGGCTACACCTTC.

The chain recombines TRBV27 with TRBJ1-2; D gene ambiguous. Germline CDR1 MNHEY, CDR2 SMNVEV (reference sequence). The CDR3 runs to 13 residues. V was shortened by 3 bases and J by 0 bases, with 5 bases between the two germline ends. The CDR3 spells CASSFGPNYGYTF. Here the CDR3 DNA reads TGTGCCAGCAGTTTTGGTCCTAACTATGGCTACACCTTC.

The genes are TRBV5-1 and TRBJ2-5; D tentatively fits TRBD1 or TRBD2 (5 bases each). Trimming took off 5 bases at V and 2 bases at J, with 10 bases between the two ends. The germline gives CDR1 SGHRS, CDR2 YFSETQ. The CDR3 is 13 amino acids. The CDR3 reads CASSRGAQETQYF. The CDR3 nucleotides read TGCGCCAGCAGTAGAGGGGCTCAAGAGACCCAGTACTTC.

The chain has TRBV14 and TRBJ2-2; maybe TRBD2 (5 bases). The CDR3 extends over 13 amino acids. Germline CDR1 is SGHDN and CDR2 is FVKESK. V was shortened by 0 bases and J by 7 bases, with 6 bases between the two germline ends. The CDR3 reads CASSQDGVGELFF. The CDR3 nucleotides are TGTGCCAGCAGCCAAGACGGGGTCGGGGAGCTGTTTTTT.

This clone has more than one count but fewer than ten. The rearrangement links TRBV27 to TRBJ2-1, with 12 bases fitting TRBD2. The J segment lost 12 bases and the V segment lost 5 bases, leaving 8 bases of the junction unmatched. The CDR3 has 14 amino acids. CDR1 and CDR2 from the germline V gene are MNHEY and SMNVEV (reference sequence). CDR3 sequence (DNA): TGTGCCAGCAGTGGGCTAGCGGGAGGGCCCGGGCAGTTCTTC. Translating it yields CASSGLAGGPGQFF.

For the CDR3, the DNA is TGTGCCACCAGCAGAGTTTGGACAGGGACACGAGGAAACACCATATATTTT. Its translation is CATSRVWTGTRGNTIYF. The chain uses TRBV15 and TRBJ1-3; 8 bases align to TRBD1. V lost 1 base and J lost 4; bases outside the gene matches: 9. CDR3 size: 17 residues. Germline loops: CDR1 LNHNV, CDR2 YYDKDF (reference sequence).

The chain carries TRBV6-5 and TRBJ1-1, with D unclear. The CDR3 runs to 14 residues. Germline V gene lookup returns CDR1 MNHEY and CDR2 SVGAGI. The ends were cut back, 2 bases at V and 3 bases at J, with 10 bases in the middle. CDR3 protein: CASSYRETHTEAFF. CDR3 coding DNA: TGTGCCAGCAGTTACAGGGAGACCCACACTGAAGCTTTCTTT.

The CDR3 sequence is CALTGQGRMNTEAFF. CDR3 bases: TGTGCCCTAACAGGACAGGGAAGAATGAACACTGAAGCTTTCTTT. J is TRBJ1-1 and V is TRBV30; 8 nucleotides line up with TRBD1. The CDR3 contains 15 residues. Germline trimming cut 8 bases from V and 0 bases from J; bases unmatched to any gene: 11. Germline CDR1 is GTSNPN and CDR2 is SVGIG (reference sequence).

The chain employs TRBV4-1 and TRBJ1-3; D is undetermined. The V end lost 4 bases, the J end lost 5 bases, and 18 bases lay between the germline ends. Looked up from germline, CDR1 is MGHRA and CDR2 is YSYEKL. The CDR3 runs to 16 residues. The DNA for the CDR3 is TGCGCCAGCAGCCCGGGTCCCCTAGGAGGGAGAAACACCATATATTTT. Translating gives CASSPGPLGGRNTIYF.

This clone was counted only a few times. This chain joins TRBV28 and TRBJ2-7; the match to TRBD2 covers 11 bases. V lost 8 bases and J lost 2; bases outside the gene matches: 20. The germline V gene encodes CDR1 MDHEN and CDR2 SYDVKM. The CDR3 sequence is 19 residues long. The CDR3 region has the DNA TGTGCCAGCTCTAGTCCTCTAGGGCTAGCGGGAGGACGGGCCTACGAGCAGTACTTC. Amino acid sequence: CASSSPLGLAGGRAYEQYF. The full variable domain, its missing parts supplied by reference TRBV28 and TRBJ2-7, is DVKVTQSSRYLVKRTGEKVFLECVQDMDHENMFWYRQDPGLGLRLIYFSYDVKMKEKGDIPEGYSVSREKKERFSLILESASTNQTSMYLCASSSPLGLAGGRAYEQYFGPGTRLTVT.

The rearrangement joins TRBV27 to TRBJ2-7; perhaps TRBD1 as D (6 bases). Germline-derived CDR1 and CDR2 are MNHEY and SMNVEV (reference sequence). The CDR3 has 15 amino acids. V lost 6 bases, J lost 0 bases, and 15 bases lay in between. The CDR3 sequence is CASRQTGFSSYEQYF. The CDR3 DNA reads TGTGCCAGCAGACAAACAGGGTTTAGCTCCTACGAGCAGTACTTC.

This CDR3 reads CASSSNRGFEAFF. CDR3 DNA sequence: TGTGCCAGCAGCTCCAATCGTGGATTTGAAGCTTTCTTT. J is TRBJ1-1 and V is TRBV7-9; unclear D gene. Germline V gene sequence: CDR1 SEHNR, CDR2 FQNEAQ (reference sequence). Trimming removed 4 bases from V and 7 bases from J, with 13 bases in between. This CDR3 has 13 residues.

The gene calls are TRBV4-3 and TRBJ2-2, with 9 bases matching TRBD1. CDR3 size: 16 residues. V dropped 4 bases and J dropped 4; count of bases not matched to a gene: 7. Germline V lookup: CDR1 LGHNA, CDR2 YSLEER. The CDR3 is CASSRRTGVGTGELFF. The CDR3, as DNA: TGCGCCAGCAGCCGCCGGACAGGGGTGGGCACCGGGGAGCTGTTTTTT.

The V and J genes are TRBV27 and TRBJ1-1; D is perhaps TRBD1 (5 bases). Germline CDR1 MNHEY, CDR2 SMNVEV (reference sequence). The germline V and J ends were trimmed by 2 bases and 11 bases, with 6 bases remaining between them. The CDR3 length is 10 residues. In DNA form, the CDR3 reads TGTGCCAGCAGTTTAGGGGGGGCTTTCTTT. It encodes CASSLGGAFF.

This chain joins TRBV18 and TRBJ2-7, with 7 bases fitting TRBD1. The V gene's germline CDR1 is KGHSH and CDR2 LQKENI. Trimming removed 4 bases from V and 0 bases from J; junction bases left unmatched: 6. The CDR3 extends over 15 amino acids. CDR3 DNA sequence: TGTGCCAGCTCACACCCGACAGGGTTCTCCTACGAGCAGTACTTC. Protein product: CASSHPTGFSYEQYF.

The V gene is TRBV7-2, the J gene TRBJ2-7, with 8 bases matching TRBD1. Per germline, CDR1 SGHTA and CDR2 FQGNSA. The CDR3 runs to 18 residues. V lost 2 bases and J lost 6; bases outside the gene matches: 18. This CDR3 is CASSLRIQGAPSTAEQYF. Written as DNA, the CDR3 is TGTGCCAGCAGCTTACGTATCCAGGGGGCCCCGTCAACGGCCGAGCAGTACTTC.

The chain is built from TRBV30 and TRBJ1-2, with 7 bases fitting TRBD1. The CDR3 is made up of 13 amino acids. Germline assignment: CDR1 GTSNPN and CDR2 SVGIG (reference sequence). With V trimmed by 1 base and J by 8 bases, 7 bases remained unmatched. CDR3 residues: CAWSGRQGSGYTF. The DNA for the CDR3 is TGTGCCTGGAGTGGGCGACAGGGCTCAGGCTACACCTTC.

Only a few counts were recorded for this clone. The genes are TRBV7-8 and TRBJ1-2; tentative D call: TRBD1 (6 bases). The V end lost 5 bases, the J end lost 4 bases, and 17 bases lay between the germline ends. The CDR3 covers 15 residues. Germline V lookup: CDR1 SGHVS, CDR2 FQNEAQ. CDR3: CASSLGPHRVYGYTF. Written as DNA, the CDR3 is TGTGCCAGCAGCCTAGGTCCTCACAGGGTCTATGGCTACACCTTC.

In nucleotides, the CDR3 is TGCGCCAGCAGCCAAGACCAAAGGGTGTACGAGCAGTACTTC. This gives the protein CASSQDQRVYEQYF. This chain uses TRBV4-1 with TRBJ2-7; D ambiguous. In germline, CDR1 is MGHRA, CDR2 YSYEKL. The CDR3 has 14 amino acids. V was pared by 0 bases and J by 4 bases, with 10 bases between.